This passage covers 26 T cell receptor beta chains from one sample sequenced in a study of shared clonotypes between healthy human individuals. Repertoires were generated with immunoSEQ multiplex PCR, while TCRdb's copy carries only in-frame clones and drops some. Among more than 1 million clones listed, around 78% were seen once. Specimen: memory CD4+ T cells from PBMCs. The sample's subset: CD45RA-negative fraction. These receptor sequences come from a man younger than 35 in good health. Some clones in this sample may be carry-over from other donors' samples.

The rearrangement joins TRBV28 to TRBJ2-3; D remains ambiguous. Deletions cut 4 bases from V and 5 bases from J, with 10 bases between. Germline CDR1 reads MDHEN; CDR2 reads SYDVKM. The CDR3 spans 13 residues. The chain's CDR3 is CASSSPALDTQYF. The CDR3 coding sequence is TGTGCCAGCAGTTCCCCGGCGTTAGATACGCAGTATTTT.

The rearrangement joins TRBV28 to TRBJ2-7, with D hard to call. This CDR3 has 14 amino acids. V was pared by 6 bases and J by 2 bases, with 14 bases between. Germline values: CDR1 MDHEN, CDR2 SYDVKM. CDR3 DNA sequence: TGTGCCAGCAGCGAGGTGCCAGGCACCTACGAGCAGTACTTC. This sequence encodes CASSEVPGTYEQYF.

J is TRBJ2-1 and V is TRBV19; possibly TRBD2 for D (5 bases). Germline CDR1 LNHDA, CDR2 SQIVND (reference sequence). The CDR3 runs 15 residues. V lost 6 bases and J 4 bases, leaving 16 bases between the germline ends. The CDR3 coding sequence is TGTGCCAGTAGGAGGAGGACGGATTATTACAATGAGCAGTTCTTC. Its protein is CASRRRTDYYNEQFF.

Worth noting for this clone: This may stem from a read error, because a much larger clone lies one nucleotide away. J is TRBJ2-2 and V is TRBV5-1; D not resolved. V dropped 0 bases and J dropped 8 bases, with 2 bases sitting between them. The CDR3 has 11 residues. Germline V gene sequence: CDR1 SGHRS, CDR2 YFSETQ. CDR3 in amino acids: CASSLEGELFF. The CDR3 bases are TGCGCCAGCAGCTTGGAGGGGGAGCTGTTTTTT.

Regarding this clone: Other DNA sequences in this sample translate to the same CDR3. The rearrangement joins TRBV5-1 to TRBJ2-2; 12 positions match TRBD2. Germline CDR1 reads SGHRS; CDR2 reads YFSETQ. CDR3 size: 15 residues. V lost 4 bases, J lost 5 bases, and 3 bases stayed unmatched. CDR3 bases: TGCGCCAGCAGCCTAGGACTAGCGGGAACCGGGGAGCTGTTTTTT. It encodes CASSLGLAGTGELFF.

The chain links TRBV28 to TRBJ2-2; D is possibly TRBD2 (6 bases). The CDR3 extends over 14 amino acids. Trimming shortened V by 3 bases and J by 5 bases, and 10 bases separated the two germline ends. Germline V gene lookup returns CDR1 MDHEN and CDR2 SYDVKM. CDR3 DNA: TGTGCCAGCAGTTTGGCGGGAAAGACCGGGGAGCTGTTTTTT. Translating gives CASSLAGKTGELFF.

V gene TRBV7-9 combines with J gene TRBJ2-5; D perhaps matches TRBD2 (5 bases). Germline V CDR1 and CDR2: SEHNR, FQNEAQ (reference sequence). This CDR3 has 14 amino acids. Trimming stripped 0 bases from V and 7 bases from J, with 12 bases between. CDR3 amino acids: CASSLAEASRTQYF. The CDR3 nucleotides read TGTGCCAGCAGCTTAGCGGAGGCCTCGCGGACCCAGTACTTC.

This clone is a singleton in its sample. The chain carries TRBV2 and TRBJ2-7; 8 positions match TRBD2. Germline values: CDR1 SNHLY, CDR2 FYNNEI. This CDR3 is 18 amino acids long. V lost 0 bases to trimming and J lost 4 bases; unmatched junction nucleotides: 14. CDR3 residues: CASSEALLEGGRSYEQYF. Written as DNA, the CDR3 is TGTGCCAGCAGTGAAGCGCTGCTTGAAGGCGGGAGGAGTTACGAGCAGTACTTC.

The rearrangement links TRBV5-1 to TRBJ2-3; 13 positions agree with TRBD2. CDR1 SGHRS and CDR2 YFSETQ come from the germline V gene. The CDR3 spans 15 residues. The trim removed 4 bases at V and 4 bases at J, leaving 3 bases unmatched. The CDR3 DNA reads TGCGCCAGCAGCCTAGGGACTAGCGGGGCAGATACGCAGTATTTT. Its protein is CASSLGTSGADTQYF.

The chain recombines TRBV5-1 with TRBJ2-7; 9 bases are a match to TRBD1. The CDR3 has 16 residues. Germline V gives CDR1 SGHRS, CDR2 YFSETQ. With V trimmed by 2 bases and J by 5 bases, 11 bases remained unmatched. As DNA, the CDR3 is TGCGCCAGCAGCTTAGGACAGGGGATTGACGCCCACGAGCAGTACTTC. Amino acid sequence: CASSLGQGIDAHEQYF.

The gene calls are TRBV5-4 and TRBJ2-5, with TRBD2 identical over 12 bases. V shed 5 bases and J 2 bases; nucleotides not matched to a gene: 13. Germline V gene sequence: CDR1 SGHNT, CDR2 YYREEE (reference sequence). CDR3 length: 18 residues. The CDR3 loop reads CASRPGGRTSGRQETQYF. CDR3 in DNA: TGTGCCAGCAGACCGGGGGGGCGAACTAGCGGGAGGCAAGAGACCCAGTACTTC. Full variable domain (missing parts from reference TRBV5-4 and TRBJ2-5): ETGVTQSPTHLIKTRGQQVTLRCSSQSGHNTVSWYQQALGQGPQFIFQYYREEENGRGNFPPRFSGLQFPNYSSELNVNALELDDSALYLCASRPGGRTSGRQETQYFGPGTRLLVL.

V usage is TRBV7-2 and J usage is TRBJ2-5; D is undetermined. With 1 base removed from V and 0 bases from J, the gap between germline ends came to 9 bases. Germline V CDR1 and CDR2: SGHTA, FQGNSA. The CDR3 has 15 residues. This CDR3 is CASSLGVNYQETQYF. CDR3 DNA: TGTGCCAGCAGCTTAGGAGTGAACTACCAAGAGACCCAGTACTTC.

This chain links TRBV14 with TRBJ2-2; D call uncertain. Trimming pared 6 bases from V and 1 base from J, leaving 12 bases between. Germline V gene sequence: CDR1 SGHDN, CDR2 FVKESK. The CDR3 length is 15 residues. The CDR3 spells CASSRLDKNTGELFF. The DNA for the CDR3 is TGTGCCAGCAGTCGCCTAGACAAGAACACCGGGGAGCTGTTTTTT. The full variable domain, completed using reference TRBV14 and TRBJ2-2, is EAGVTQFPSHSVIEKGQTVTLRCDPISGHDNLYWYRRVMGKEIKFLLHFVKESKQDESGMPNNRFLAERTGGTYSTLKVQPAELEDSGVYFCASSRLDKNTGELFFGEGSRLTVL.

This clone was seen only once. The chain combines TRBV28 with TRBJ1-1; TRBD1 is a possible D gene (6 bases). Germline lookup yields CDR1 MDHEN and CDR2 SYDVKM. The V end was cut by 6 bases, the J end by 1 base, with 18 bases between. The CDR3 totals 16 residues. As DNA, the CDR3 is TGTGCCAGCAGGCCTAGATGGGGACACCCGAACACTGAAGCTTTCTTT. Its protein product is CASRPRWGHPNTEAFF.

Of note for this clone: Distinct nucleotide sequences in the sample also encode this CDR3. V gene TRBV7-9 combines with J gene TRBJ2-3; D not resolved. V was trimmed by 1 base and J by 2 bases, leaving 7 bases between them. Germline V CDR1 and CDR2: SEHNR, FQNEAQ (reference sequence). CDR3 length equals 14 residues. CDR3 sequence (DNA): TGTGCCAGCAGCTTAGGGAGTTCCACAGATACGCAGTATTTT. It yields the protein CASSLGSSTDTQYF.

The chain has TRBV28 and TRBJ2-7; maybe TRBD1 (5 bases). V gave up 5 bases and J gave up 2 bases, with 7 bases separating them. CDR3 length equals 12 residues. Germline V gene lookup returns CDR1 MDHEN and CDR2 SYDVKM. This CDR3 reads CASSPRAYEQYF. In nucleotides, the CDR3 is TGTGCCAGCAGTCCCAGGGCCTACGAGCAGTACTTC.

This chain connects TRBV7-9 to TRBJ2-7, with 11 bases that match TRBD2. The CDR3 loop spans 19 amino acids. J lost 5 bases, V lost 4 bases, and 19 bases had no gene match. Germline CDR1 SEHNR, CDR2 FQNEAQ (reference sequence). This CDR3 reads CASSWRGLADVPRLNEQYF. Written as DNA, the CDR3 is TGTGCCAGCAGCTGGCGGGGACTAGCGGATGTCCCGAGGCTTAACGAGCAGTACTTC. The variable domain in full, completed from reference TRBV7-9 and TRBJ2-7, reads DTGVSQNPRHKITKRGQNVTFRCDPISEHNRLYWYRQTLGQGPEFLTYFQNEAQLEKSRLLSDRFSAERPKGSFSTLEIQRTEQGDSAMYLCASSWRGLADVPRLNEQYFGPGTRLTVT.

This chain joins TRBV7-2 and TRBJ2-3; D possibly matches TRBD1 or TRBD2 (5 bases each). The CDR3 length is 15 residues. Germline CDR1 SGHTA, CDR2 FQGNSA. The V and J ends lost 5 bases and 2 bases respectively, with 14 bases between them. The CDR3 sequence is CASSGQGPHTDTQYF. Here the CDR3 DNA reads TGTGCCAGCAGCGGTCAGGGACCGCACACAGATACGCAGTATTTT.

This rearrangement joins TRBV5-1 to TRBJ1-2; no definite D call. The ends were cut back, 0 bases at V and 7 bases at J, with 13 bases in the middle. This CDR3 has 14 residues. In germline, CDR1 is SGHRS, CDR2 YFSETQ. As DNA, the CDR3 is TGCGCCAGCAGCTTGGATCCGGGAGCAGGTGGCTACACCTTC. It yields the protein CASSLDPGAGGYTF.

This clone was recorded only once. This chain uses TRBV5-1 with TRBJ2-1; D gene uncertain. Germline CDR1 reads SGHRS; CDR2 reads YFSETQ. The CDR3 totals 14 residues. V lost 0 bases and J lost 3, with 7 bases in between. CDR3 residues: CASSLVSDYNEQFF. CDR3 nucleotides: TGCGCCAGCAGCTTGGTGTCAGACTACAATGAGCAGTTCTTC.

The chain combines TRBV5-1 with TRBJ2-3; tentatively, D is TRBD2 (5 bases). This CDR3 has 15 residues. The germline V and J ends were trimmed by 0 bases and 0 bases, with 8 bases remaining between them. The germline CDR1 and CDR2 sequences are SGHRS and YFSETQ. The CDR3 DNA reads as TGCGCCAGCAGCTTGGTCGGCGGGAGCACAGATACGCAGTATTTT. Residues: CASSLVGGSTDTQYF.

This chain links TRBV10-3 with TRBJ2-3, with 10 nucleotides matching TRBD2. The CDR3 spans 14 residues. The ends lost 5 bases at V and 6 bases at J; junction bases unmatched: 5. Germline-derived CDR1 and CDR2 are ENHRY and SYGVKD. CDR3 sequence (DNA): TGTGCCATCAGTACTAGCGGGATGGGGGATACGCAGTATTTT. It specifies CAISTSGMGDTQYF.

The chain combines TRBV28 with TRBJ1-1, with D tentatively TRBD1 (5 bases). V lost 3 bases, J lost 1 base, and 18 bases lay in between. Germline V gives CDR1 MDHEN, CDR2 SYDVKM. The CDR3 sequence is 17 residues long. CDR3 protein: CASSFTTSTQGNTEAFF. CDR3 sequence (DNA): TGTGCCAGCAGTTTTACAACCTCCACCCAGGGGAACACTGAAGCTTTCTTT.

Comments on this clone: Different DNA sequences within this sample yield the same CDR3. J is TRBJ2-3 and V is TRBV30, with D perhaps matching TRBD2 (5 bases). V was cut by 0 bases and J by 6 bases, with 7 bases left in between. Germline loops: CDR1 GTSNPN, CDR2 SVGIG (reference sequence). This CDR3 region has 12 residues. In DNA form, the CDR3 reads TGTGCCTGGAGTGTAATAGCGGATACGCAGTATTTT. Translation: CAWSVIADTQYF.

The V gene is TRBV7-2, the J gene TRBJ2-1; either TRBD1 or TRBD2 may supply D (5 bases each). Trimming left V 1 base short and J 3 bases short, with 13 bases between. This CDR3 region has 16 residues. Germline CDR1 is SGHTA and CDR2 is FQGNSA. The DNA of the CDR3 is TGTGCCAGCAGCTTAGGGTTGGGACGGCGCTACAATGAGCAGTTCTTC. It is translated as CASSLGLGRRYNEQFF.

The gene calls are TRBV19 and TRBJ1-1; D may be TRBD1 (5 bases). The germline V gene encodes CDR1 LNHDA and CDR2 SQIVND (reference sequence). V was pared by 1 base and J by 8 bases, with 11 bases between. This CDR3 contains 13 residues. The CDR3 DNA reads TGTGCCAGTAGTATAGTTTTGGGGGTAGAAGCTTTCTTT. As protein: CASSIVLGVEAFF. Looking up the rest from reference TRBV19 and TRBJ1-1 gives the full variable domain: DGGITQSPKYLFRKEGQNVTLSCEQNLNHDAMYWYRQDPGQGLRLIYYSQIVNDFQKGDIAEGYSVSREKKESFPLTVTSAQKNPTAFYLCASSIVLGVEAFFGQGTRLTVV.